Below, 26 T cell receptor beta chains from the same sample are listed, as sequenced in a study of T cell responses to AZD1222 COVID-19 vaccine. Libraries were prepared by immunoSEQ multiplex PCR; TCRdb keeps only in-frame clonotypes and omits some of them. The table records 110,000 to 150,000 clones, roughly 92% of them present only once. This specimen consisted of peripheral blood, obtained on day 0 of AZD1222 vaccination. The receptors stem from an adult in good health.

This chain uses TRBV28 with TRBJ2-2; 7 nucleotides agree with TRBD1. CDR1 and CDR2 from the germline V gene are MDHEN and SYDVKM. The CDR3 length is 16 residues. V was pared by 5 bases and J by 0 bases, with 6 bases of the junction left unmatched. This CDR3 is CASSTPGQTNTGELFF. The CDR3 DNA sequence: TGTGCCAGCAGTACTCCGGGACAGACGAACACCGGGGAGCTGTTTTTT.

The CDR3 DNA is TGCGCCAGCAGCTTGGGTTCTTGGGGAGGAGAAGAGACCCAGTACTTC. Residues: CASSLGSWGGEETQYF. The chain uses TRBV5-1 and TRBJ2-5, with D tentatively TRBD2 (6 bases). Germline V gives CDR1 SGHRS, CDR2 YFSETQ. Deletions cut 0 bases from V and 3 bases from J, with 15 bases between. This CDR3 region has 16 residues.

This chain connects TRBV10-2 to TRBJ2-5; TRBD2 agrees at 12 bases. The CDR3 runs 15 residues. Germline V gene data show CDR1 as WSHSY and CDR2 as SAAADI. The ends lost 6 bases at V and 4 bases at J; junction bases unmatched: 6. CDR3 sequence reads: CASRRTSGIPETQYF. CDR3 in DNA: TGCGCCAGCAGACGGACTAGCGGGATTCCAGAGACCCAGTACTTC.

J is TRBJ1-1 and V is TRBV19; no firm D call. The V end lost 4 bases, the J end lost 1 base, and 10 bases lay between the germline ends. The germline V gene has CDR1 LNHDA and CDR2 SQIVND (reference sequence). This CDR3 comprises 14 residues. The CDR3 sequence: CASSREAKNTEAFF. In DNA form, the CDR3 reads TGTGCCAGTAGTAGGGAGGCTAAGAACACTGAAGCTTTCTTT.

The chain's CDR3 is CASRKQMTLGADTQYF. DNA for the CDR3: TGTGCCAGCAGGAAACAAATGACCCTAGGGGCAGATACGCAGTATTTT. The chain employs TRBV27 and TRBJ2-3; D perhaps matches TRBD1 (5 bases). Trimming left V 6 bases short and J 4 bases short, with 20 bases between. This CDR3 has 16 residues. CDR1 is MNHEY and CDR2 is SMNVEV in the germline V gene (reference sequence).

The chain combines TRBV7-2 with TRBJ2-3; no clear D. In germline, CDR1 is SGHTA, CDR2 FQGNSA. This CDR3 comprises 13 residues. V dropped 1 base and J dropped 4 bases, with 6 bases sitting between them. The CDR3 DNA is TGTGCCAGCAGCTTAGGGCTAGCAGATACGCAGTATTTT. Its translation is CASSLGLADTQYF.

The chain is built from TRBV19 and TRBJ2-3; 9 bases match TRBD2. CDR1 and CDR2 (germline): LNHDA, SQIVND (reference sequence). This CDR3 has 13 residues. V gave up 7 bases and J gave up 4 bases; unmatched junction bases: 3. For the CDR3, the DNA is TGTGCCAGTAATGGCGGGAGGGCAGATACGCAGTATTTT. Encoded protein: CASNGGRADTQYF.

The V and J genes are TRBV9 and TRBJ1-3; 7 bases match TRBD1. CDR1 SGDLS and CDR2 YYNGEE come from the germline V gene. CDR3 length: 14 amino acids. V lost 1 base and J lost 3; bases outside the gene matches: 1. CDR3 region: CASSVQGGGNTIYF. CDR3 DNA sequence: TGTGCCAGCAGCGTACAGGGGGGTGGAAACACCATATATTTT. The whole variable domain, filled in from reference TRBV9 and TRBJ1-3, reads DSGVTQTPKHLITATGQRVTLRCSPRSGDLSVYWYQQSLDQGLQFLIQYYNGEERAKGNILERFSAQQFPDLHSELNLSSLELGDSALYFCASSVQGGGNTIYFGEGSWLTVV.

The chain is built from TRBV7-2 and TRBJ2-3; 10 positions match TRBD2. Germline V gene data show CDR1 as SGHTA and CDR2 as FQGNSA. J gave up 2 bases and V 5 bases, and 7 bases lay outside the gene matches. The CDR3 is 16 amino acids. CDR3 DNA sequence: TGTGCCAGCAGCCTCGGGACTAGCGAATACACAGATACGCAGTATTTT. As protein: CASSLGTSEYTDTQYF.

The chain uses TRBV19 and TRBJ1-5, with TRBD1 as a possible D gene (5 bases). Looked up from germline, CDR1 is LNHDA and CDR2 is SQIVND (reference sequence). V gave up 3 bases and J gave up 7 bases, with 22 bases separating them. This CDR3 comprises 17 residues. The CDR3 reads CASSIVREAGRGQPQHF. CDR3 sequence (DNA): TGTGCCAGTAGTATCGTAAGGGAGGCAGGGAGAGGGCAGCCCCAGCATTTT.

The V gene is TRBV5-4, the J gene TRBJ2-5; maybe TRBD1 (5 bases). V lost 4 bases to trimming and J lost 1 base, with 11 bases between them. The CDR3 is 14 residues long. Germline CDR1 and CDR2: SGHNT and YYREEE (reference sequence). The CDR3 sequence: CASSQSGPQETQYF. The DNA of the CDR3 is TGTGCCAGCAGCCAGTCAGGGCCCCAAGAGACCCAGTACTTC.

The chain employs TRBV7-2 and TRBJ1-6, with D hard to call. The CDR3 runs to 16 residues. CDR1 is SGHTA, CDR2 FQGNSA, per germline. Trimming stripped 2 bases from V and 0 bases from J, with 8 bases between. The CDR3 sequence: CASSLMSSSYNSPLHF. CDR3 DNA: TGTGCCAGCAGCTTAATGTCGAGCTCCTATAATTCACCCCTCCACTTT.

This sequence joins TRBV19 and TRBJ2-5; 7 bases fit TRBD1. CDR3 length: 16 residues. Germline assignment: CDR1 LNHDA and CDR2 SQIVND (reference sequence). V gave up 4 bases and J gave up 4 bases; unmatched junction bases: 12. The chain's CDR3 is CASSKTTGSPVETQYF. For the CDR3, the DNA is TGTGCCAGTAGTAAAACGACAGGGAGCCCCGTAGAGACCCAGTACTTC. Complete variable domain (other parts from reference TRBV19 and TRBJ2-5): DGGITQSPKYLFRKEGQNVTLSCEQNLNHDAMYWYRQDPGQGLRLIYYSQIVNDFQKGDIAEGYSVSREKKESFPLTVTSAQKNPTAFYLCASSKTTGSPVETQYFGPGTRLLVL.

The chain combines TRBV7-2 with TRBJ2-4, with D tentatively TRBD1 (8 bases). The V and J ends lost 4 bases and 8 bases respectively, with 12 bases between them. The CDR3 totals 13 residues. Germline V gene data show CDR1 as SGHTA and CDR2 as FQGNSA. DNA of the CDR3: TGTGCCAGCAGCTCTACAGGGGGGGACATTCAGTACTTC. This translates into CASSSTGGDIQYF.

This chain joins TRBV7-3 and TRBJ2-2; 11 nucleotides agree with TRBD2. After removal of 1 base from V and 4 bases from J, the junction contained 5 bases not matched to a gene. Germline V gene sequence: CDR1 SGHTA, CDR2 FQGTGA. The CDR3 totals 17 residues. The CDR3 nucleotides are TGTGCCAGCAGCTTAATAGGACTAGCGGGTCTCACCGGGGAGCTGTTTTTT. It codes for CASSLIGLAGLTGELFF. The whole variable domain, remainder taken from reference TRBV7-3 and TRBJ2-2, is GAGVSQTPSNKVTEKGKYVELRCDPISGHTALYWYRQSLGQGPEFLIYFQGTGAADDSGLPNDRFFAVRPEGSVSTLKIQRTERGDSAVYLCASSLIGLAGLTGELFFGEGSRLTVL.

This clone occurred once. J is TRBJ2-7 and V is TRBV7-9, with D maybe TRBD2 (6 bases). Germline CDR1 and CDR2: SEHNR and FQNEAQ (reference sequence). This CDR3 spans 15 amino acids. V was cut by 5 bases and J by 3 bases, with 17 bases left in between. In DNA, the CDR3 is TGTGCCAGCAGCCCCGGGGATGGAGCGGGCTACGAGCAGTACTTC. It codes for CASSPGDGAGYEQYF.

V gene TRBV27 combines with J gene TRBJ2-3; 11 nucleotides agree with TRBD1. The V and J ends lost 9 bases and 5 bases, in that order; junction bases with no gene match: 4. CDR1 and CDR2 (germline): MNHEY, SMNVEV (reference sequence). The CDR3 runs to 13 residues. CDR3 nucleotide sequence: TGTGCCAGTGGACAGGGGGCCGGAGATACGCAGTATTTT. Translation gives CASGQGAGDTQYF.

This chain uses TRBV5-1 with TRBJ2-7; 8 positions match TRBD1. Germline CDR1 reads SGHRS; CDR2 reads YFSETQ. The CDR3 extends over 15 amino acids. The V segment lost 4 bases and the J segment 0 bases; nucleotides outside the gene matches: 6. The CDR3 here is CASSPRQGNSYEQYF. CDR3 in DNA: TGCGCCAGCAGCCCGCGACAGGGGAACTCCTACGAGCAGTACTTC.

The CDR3 bases are TGCGCCAGCAGCTCGGACAGCCTCTCCTACGAGCAGTACTTC. It codes for CASSSDSLSYEQYF. This chain uses TRBV5-1 with TRBJ2-7; tentatively, D is TRBD1 (6 bases). CDR1 and CDR2 (germline): SGHRS, YFSETQ. The length of the CDR3 is 14 residues. V was clipped by 3 bases and J by 0 bases, with 10 bases between them.

The genes are TRBV14 and TRBJ2-1; a weak D match, TRBD2 (6 bases). The CDR3 runs to 15 residues. From germline, CDR1 is SGHDN and CDR2 FVKESK. Deletions cut 0 bases from V and 6 bases from J, with 12 bases between. This chain's CDR3 is CASSQDRGRSNEQFF. The CDR3 region has the DNA TGTGCCAGCAGCCAAGATCGTGGGAGGAGCAATGAGCAGTTCTTC. Combining the CDR3 with reference TRBV14 and TRBJ2-1 gives the whole variable domain EAGVTQFPSHSVIEKGQTVTLRCDPISGHDNLYWYRRVMGKEIKFLLHFVKESKQDESGMPNNRFLAERTGGTYSTLKVQPAELEDSGVYFCASSQDRGRSNEQFFGPGTRLTVL.

The V call is TRBV5-1, the J call TRBJ1-2; perhaps TRBD1 as D (5 bases). From germline, CDR1 is SGHRS and CDR2 YFSETQ. The CDR3 runs to 15 residues. Trimming left V 1 base short and J 8 bases short, with 18 bases between. For the CDR3, the DNA is TGCGCCAGCAGCTTGCAGGCAGGAGGGGCTGAGGGCTACACCTTC. It yields the protein CASSLQAGGAEGYTF.

J is TRBJ2-3 and V is TRBV6-2 or TRBV6-3; tentatively, D is TRBD2 (6 bases). Trimming took off 4 bases at V and 1 base at J, with 6 bases between the two ends. CDR3 length equals 13 residues. Germline V gene sequence: CDR1 MNHEY, CDR2 SVGEGT. CDR3 sequence reads: CASSSGGTDTQYF. For the CDR3, the DNA is TGTGCCAGCAGTTCGGGGGGCACAGATACGCAGTATTTT.

The rearrangement links TRBV10-3 to TRBJ1-2, with no clear D. CDR1 is ENHRY, CDR2 SYGVKD, per germline. The CDR3 extends over 14 amino acids. V was shortened by 2 bases and J by 4 bases, with 11 bases between the two germline ends. The CDR3 here is CAISEDQDLYGYTF. In DNA form, the CDR3 reads TGTGCCATCAGTGAGGACCAGGATCTCTATGGCTACACCTTC.

The gene calls are TRBV6-2 or TRBV6-3 and TRBJ2-1, with TRBD2 as a possible D gene (6 bases). Germline CDR1 is MNHEY and CDR2 is SVGEGT. There are 20 residues in the CDR3. V lost 1 base and J 0 bases, leaving 22 bases between the germline ends. CDR3 coding DNA: TGTGCCAGCAGTTACTTAGAGCGGGCCCTACGCGCAAGCTCCTACAATGAGCAGTTCTTC. Translating gives CASSYLERALRASSYNEQFF.

The V gene is TRBV4-1, the J gene TRBJ2-7; D remains ambiguous. The J call is uncertain, as TRBJ2-1 better fits the DNA end. CDR1 is MGHRA and CDR2 is YSYEKL in the germline V gene. The CDR3 consists of 13 residues. DNA of the CDR3: TGCGCCAGCAGCCAAGAGGTAGTAAATGAGCAGTTCTTC. Translation gives CASSQEVVNEQFF.

This clone has just a few counts. This chain joins TRBV24-1 and TRBJ1-1; TRBD1 is a possible D gene (6 bases). The ends were cut back, 9 bases at V and 1 base at J, with 14 bases in the middle. CDR3 size: 14 residues. Germline values: CDR1 KGHDR, CDR2 SFDVKD. CDR3 in DNA: TGTGCCACCGCACCGGGACACCCGAACACTGAAGCTTTCTTT. Amino acid sequence: CATAPGHPNTEAFF.